This TCR beta chain was documented in a study of CD8 T cells in Susac syndrome. As regards this clonotype: Its matching antigen is unknown.

Notes on the study in general: The TCR sequencing and HLA analysis in the study involved a relatively small number of individuals, as the study acknowledged.

A quantity of about 0.5 to 1 ug RNA underwent reverse transcription using random hexamers. With immunoSEQ multiplex PCR, TCR beta CDR3 was amplified across 54 Vbeta and 13 Jbeta. MiXCR, run by TCRdb on the immunoSEQ multiplex PCR reads, gives a single entry per CDR3 protein. The sample contains some 300,000 distinct CDR3 sequences, around nine tenths of which appear only once. The ends were cut back, 6 bases at V and 8 bases at J, with 8 bases in the middle. The CDR3 totals 11 residues. The germline CDR1 and CDR2 sequences are MDHEN and SYDVKM. The sequenced sample was CD8+ T cells from PBMCs. V and J are TRBV28 and TRBJ2-1; D gene unclear. This clonotype originated in a human donor with multiple sclerosis. The DNA of the CDR3 is TGTGCCAGCAGCTCTCTCGATGAGCAGTTCTTC. Protein sequence: CASSSLDEQFF.